This TCR beta chain is from a study of blood T cell repertoires in COVID-19. Germline V gives CDR1 SGHTA, CDR2 FQGTGA. Trimming pared 5 bases from V and 0 bases from J, leaving 8 bases between. This CDR3 contains 13 residues. The authors' processing: Estimates of nucleated cell counts were drawn from the amplification of reference gene primers. Sequencing was performed with immunoSEQ multiplex PCR; in TCRdb, only in-frame clones are kept and a portion is missing. The DNA gave D and trimming, while V, J and clone size come from that table. The sample holds about 110,000 clones, about 85% seen once. The origin of this receptor is a man aged 45-65 years with acute or convalescent COVID-19. The V call is TRBV7-3, the J call TRBJ2-7; D gene uncertain. Sequencing used peripheral blood. CDR3 in DNA: TGTGCCAGCAGCCCCCCGGGCTCCTACGAGCAGTACTTC. Its protein product is CASSPPGSYEQYF. The variable domain in full, with the rest retrieved from reference TRBV7-3 and TRBJ2-7, is GAGVSQTPSNKVTEKGKYVELRCDPISGHTALYWYRQSLGQGPEFLIYFQGTGAADDSGLPNDRFFAVRPEGSVSTLKIQRTERGDSAVYLCASSPPGSYEQYFGPGTRLTVT.